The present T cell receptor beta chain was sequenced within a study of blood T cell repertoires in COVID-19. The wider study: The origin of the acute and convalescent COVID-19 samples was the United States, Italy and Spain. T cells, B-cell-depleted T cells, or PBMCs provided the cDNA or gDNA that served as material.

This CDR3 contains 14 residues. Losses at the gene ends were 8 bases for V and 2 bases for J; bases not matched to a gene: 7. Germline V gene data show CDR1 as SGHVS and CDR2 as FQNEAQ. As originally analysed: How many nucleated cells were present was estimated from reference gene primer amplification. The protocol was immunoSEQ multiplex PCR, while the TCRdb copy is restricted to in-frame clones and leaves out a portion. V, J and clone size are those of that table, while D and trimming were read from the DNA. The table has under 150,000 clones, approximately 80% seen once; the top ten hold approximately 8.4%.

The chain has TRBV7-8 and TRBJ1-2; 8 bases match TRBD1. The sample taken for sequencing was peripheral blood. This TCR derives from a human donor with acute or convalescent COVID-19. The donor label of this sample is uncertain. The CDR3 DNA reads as TGTGCCAGCTTCCGCGCAGGGGGCAACTATGGCTACACCTTC. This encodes CASFRAGGNYGYTF.